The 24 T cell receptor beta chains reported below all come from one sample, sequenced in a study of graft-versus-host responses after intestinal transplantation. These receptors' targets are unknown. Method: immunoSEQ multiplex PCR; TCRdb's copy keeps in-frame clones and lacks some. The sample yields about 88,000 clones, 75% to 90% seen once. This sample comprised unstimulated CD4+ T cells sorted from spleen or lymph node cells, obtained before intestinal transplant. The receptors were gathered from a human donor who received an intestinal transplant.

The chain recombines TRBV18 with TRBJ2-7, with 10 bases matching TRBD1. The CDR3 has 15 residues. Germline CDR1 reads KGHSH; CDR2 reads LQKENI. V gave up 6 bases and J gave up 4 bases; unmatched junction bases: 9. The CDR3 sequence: CASSYRTGGTYEQYF. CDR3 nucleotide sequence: TGTGCCAGCTCGTACAGGACAGGGGGGACTTACGAGCAGTACTTC.

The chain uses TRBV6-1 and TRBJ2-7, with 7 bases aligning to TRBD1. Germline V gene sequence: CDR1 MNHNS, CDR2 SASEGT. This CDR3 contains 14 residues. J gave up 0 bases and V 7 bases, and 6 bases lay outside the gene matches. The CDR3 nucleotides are TGTGCCAGCAAGCCACAGGGGAGCTCCTACGAGCAGTACTTC. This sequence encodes CASKPQGSSYEQYF.

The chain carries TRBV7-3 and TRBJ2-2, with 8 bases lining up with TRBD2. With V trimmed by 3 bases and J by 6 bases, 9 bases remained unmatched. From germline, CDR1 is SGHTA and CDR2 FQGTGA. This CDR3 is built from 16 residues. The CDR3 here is CASSFVSGGRAGELFF. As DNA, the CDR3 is TGTGCCAGCAGCTTTGTCAGCGGGGGAAGGGCCGGGGAGCTGTTTTTT. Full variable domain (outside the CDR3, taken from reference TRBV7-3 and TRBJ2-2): GAGVSQTPSNKVTEKGKYVELRCDPISGHTALYWYRQSLGQGPEFLIYFQGTGAADDSGLPNDRFFAVRPEGSVSTLKIQRTERGDSAVYLCASSFVSGGRAGELFFGEGSRLTVL.

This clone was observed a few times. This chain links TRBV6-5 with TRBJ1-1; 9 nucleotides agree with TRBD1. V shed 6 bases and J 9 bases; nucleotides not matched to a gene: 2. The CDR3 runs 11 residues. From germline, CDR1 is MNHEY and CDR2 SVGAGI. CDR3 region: CASRGQGKAFF. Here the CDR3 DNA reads TGTGCCAGCAGGGGACAGGGTAAAGCTTTCTTT.

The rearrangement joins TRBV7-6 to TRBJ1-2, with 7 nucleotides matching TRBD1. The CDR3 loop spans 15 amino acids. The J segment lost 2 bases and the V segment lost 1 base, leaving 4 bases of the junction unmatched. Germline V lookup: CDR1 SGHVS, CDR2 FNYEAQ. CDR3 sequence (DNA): TGTGCCAGCAGCTTAGGAGGGACAGAGAACTATGGCTACACCTTC. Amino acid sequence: CASSLGGTENYGYTF.

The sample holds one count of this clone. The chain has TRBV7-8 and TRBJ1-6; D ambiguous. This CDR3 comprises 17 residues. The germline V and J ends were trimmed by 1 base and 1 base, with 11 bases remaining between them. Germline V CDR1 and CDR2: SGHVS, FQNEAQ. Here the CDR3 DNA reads TGTGCCAGCAGCTTAGGAGGACGGAGGTCCTATAATTCACCCCTCCACTTT. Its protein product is CASSLGGRRSYNSPLHF.

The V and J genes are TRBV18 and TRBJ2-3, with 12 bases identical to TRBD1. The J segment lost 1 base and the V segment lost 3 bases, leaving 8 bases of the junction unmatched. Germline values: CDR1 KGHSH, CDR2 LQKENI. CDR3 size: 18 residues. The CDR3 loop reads CASSPGQGADWGTDTQYF. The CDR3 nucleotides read TGTGCCAGCTCACCGGGACAGGGGGCGGACTGGGGCACAGATACGCAGTATTTT.

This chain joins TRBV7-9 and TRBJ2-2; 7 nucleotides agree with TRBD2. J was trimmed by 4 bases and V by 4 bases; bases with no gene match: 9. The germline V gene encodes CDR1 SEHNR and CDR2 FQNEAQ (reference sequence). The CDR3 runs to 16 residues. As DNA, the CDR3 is TGTGCCAGCAGCTCCTCCGGCGGGGGTGGCACCGGGGAGCTGTTTTTT. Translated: CASSSSGGGGTGELFF.

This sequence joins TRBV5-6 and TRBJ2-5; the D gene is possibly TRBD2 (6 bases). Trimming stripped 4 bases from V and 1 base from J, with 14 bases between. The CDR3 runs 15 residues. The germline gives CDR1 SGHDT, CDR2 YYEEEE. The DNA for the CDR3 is TGTGCCAGCAGCGTGCGGGGAGTGATCCAAGAGACCCAGTACTTC. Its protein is CASSVRGVIQETQYF. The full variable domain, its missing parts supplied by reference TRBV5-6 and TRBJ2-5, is DAGVTQSPTHLIKTRGQQVTLRCSPKSGHDTVSWYQQALGQGPQFIFQYYEEEERQRGNFPDRFSGHQFPNYSSELNVNALLLGDSALYLCASSVRGVIQETQYFGPGTRLLVL.

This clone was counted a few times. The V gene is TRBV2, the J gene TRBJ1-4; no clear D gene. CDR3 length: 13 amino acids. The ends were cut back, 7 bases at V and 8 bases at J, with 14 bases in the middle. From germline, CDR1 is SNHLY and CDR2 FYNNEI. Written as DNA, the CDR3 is TGTGCCAGCAACCCGGACCGCGGGGAAAAACTGTTTTTT. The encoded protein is CASNPDRGEKLFF.

CDR3 nucleotide sequence: TGTGCCAGCAGCTTAGTGGGGACTAGCGGGGGAGGAGATACGCAGTATTTT. Its protein is CASSLVGTSGGGDTQYF. This rearrangement joins TRBV7-2 to TRBJ2-3; the match to TRBD2 covers 14 bases. Trimming cost V 1 base and J 5 bases; bases outside gene matches: 5. Germline V gene lookup returns CDR1 SGHTA and CDR2 FQGNSA. This CDR3 region has 17 residues.

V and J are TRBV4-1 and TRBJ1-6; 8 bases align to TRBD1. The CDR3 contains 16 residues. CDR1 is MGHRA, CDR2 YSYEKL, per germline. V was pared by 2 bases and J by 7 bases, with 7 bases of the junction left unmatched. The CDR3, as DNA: TGCGCCAGCAGCCAAACAGGCGGGACAGGCAATTCACCCCTCCACTTT. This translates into CASSQTGGTGNSPLHF.

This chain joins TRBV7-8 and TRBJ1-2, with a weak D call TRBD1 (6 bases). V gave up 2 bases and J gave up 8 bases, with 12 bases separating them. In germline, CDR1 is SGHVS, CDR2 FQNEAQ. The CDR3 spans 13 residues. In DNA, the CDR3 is TGTGCCAGCAGCTTAAACCCAGGGGTCGGCTACACCTTC. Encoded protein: CASSLNPGVGYTF.

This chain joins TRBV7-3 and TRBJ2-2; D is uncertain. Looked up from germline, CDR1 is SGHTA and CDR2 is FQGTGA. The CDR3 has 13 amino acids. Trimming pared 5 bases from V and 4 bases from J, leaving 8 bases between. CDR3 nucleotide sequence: TGTGCCAGCAGCCCGCCGGGCACCGGGGAGCTGTTTTTT. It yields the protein CASSPPGTGELFF.

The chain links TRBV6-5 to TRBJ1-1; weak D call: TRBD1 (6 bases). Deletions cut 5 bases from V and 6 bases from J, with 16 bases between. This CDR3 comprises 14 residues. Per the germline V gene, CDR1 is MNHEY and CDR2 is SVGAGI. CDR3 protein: CASSLGGPGAEAFF. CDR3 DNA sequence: TGTGCCAGCAGTCTCGGGGGGCCCGGGGCTGAAGCTTTCTTT.

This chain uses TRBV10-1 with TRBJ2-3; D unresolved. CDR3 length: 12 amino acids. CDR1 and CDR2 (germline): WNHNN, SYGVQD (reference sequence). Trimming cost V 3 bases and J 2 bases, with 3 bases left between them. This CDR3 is CASSDNTDTQYF. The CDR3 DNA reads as TGCGCCAGCAGTGACAACACAGATACGCAGTATTTT.

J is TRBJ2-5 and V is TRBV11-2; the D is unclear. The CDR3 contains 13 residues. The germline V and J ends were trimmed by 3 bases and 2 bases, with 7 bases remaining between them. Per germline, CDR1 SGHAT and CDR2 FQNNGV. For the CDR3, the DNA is TGTGCCAGCAGCTTCGGTTCTCAAGAGACCCAGTACTTC. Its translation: CASSFGSQETQYF. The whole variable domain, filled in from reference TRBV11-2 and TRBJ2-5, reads EAGVAQSPRYKIIEKRQSVAFWCNPISGHATLYWYQQILGQGPKLLIQFQNNGVVDDSQLPKDRFSAERLKGVDSTLKIQPAKLEDSAVYLCASSFGSQETQYFGPGTRLLVL.

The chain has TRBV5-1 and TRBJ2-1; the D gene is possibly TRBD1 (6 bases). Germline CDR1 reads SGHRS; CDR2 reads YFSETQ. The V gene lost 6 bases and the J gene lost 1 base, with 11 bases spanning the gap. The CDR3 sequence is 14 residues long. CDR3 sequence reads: CASTAGQSYNEQFF. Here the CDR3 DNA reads TGCGCCAGCACCGCCGGACAGTCCTACAATGAGCAGTTCTTC. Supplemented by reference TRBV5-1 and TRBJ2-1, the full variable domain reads KAGVTQTPRYLIKTRGQQVTLSCSPISGHRSVSWYQQTPGQGLQFLFEYFSETQRNKGNFPGRFSGRQFSNSRSEMNVSTLELGDSALYLCASTAGQSYNEQFFGPGTRLTVL.

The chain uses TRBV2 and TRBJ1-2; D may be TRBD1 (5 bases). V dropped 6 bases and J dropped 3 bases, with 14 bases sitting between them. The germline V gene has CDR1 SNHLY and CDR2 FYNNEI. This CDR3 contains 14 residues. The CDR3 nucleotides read TGTGCCAGCAGGGACACCCGCACCGACTATGGCTACACCTTC. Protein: CASRDTRTDYGYTF.

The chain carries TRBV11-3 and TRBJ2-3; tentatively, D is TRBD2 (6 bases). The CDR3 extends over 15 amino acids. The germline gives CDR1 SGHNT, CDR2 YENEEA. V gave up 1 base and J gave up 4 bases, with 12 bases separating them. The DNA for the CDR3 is TGTGCCAGCAGCTTAGGTGGGACTGCGGCAGATACGCAGTATTTT. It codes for CASSLGGTAADTQYF. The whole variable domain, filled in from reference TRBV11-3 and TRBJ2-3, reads EAGVVQSPRYKIIEKKQPVAFWCNPISGHNTLYWYLQNLGQGPELLIRYENEEAVDDSQLPKDRFSAERLKGVDSTLKIQPAELGDSAVYLCASSLGGTAADTQYFGPGTRLTVL.

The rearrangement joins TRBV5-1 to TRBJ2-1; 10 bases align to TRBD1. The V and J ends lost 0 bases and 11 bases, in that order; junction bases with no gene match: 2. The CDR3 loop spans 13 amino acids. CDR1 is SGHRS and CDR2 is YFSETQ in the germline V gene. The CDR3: CASSLGQGAQQFF. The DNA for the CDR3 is TGCGCCAGCAGCTTGGGACAGGGGGCACAGCAGTTCTTC. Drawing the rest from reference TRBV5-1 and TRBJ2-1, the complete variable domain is KAGVTQTPRYLIKTRGQQVTLSCSPISGHRSVSWYQQTPGQGLQFLFEYFSETQRNKGNFPGRFSGRQFSNSRSEMNVSTLELGDSALYLCASSLGQGAQQFFGPGTRLTVL.

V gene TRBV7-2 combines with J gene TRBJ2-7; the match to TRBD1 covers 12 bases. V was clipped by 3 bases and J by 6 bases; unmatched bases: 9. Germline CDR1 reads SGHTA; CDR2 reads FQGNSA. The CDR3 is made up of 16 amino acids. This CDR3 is CASSFGTGQGAREQYF. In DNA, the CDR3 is TGTGCCAGCAGCTTTGGGACGGGACAGGGGGCTCGCGAGCAGTACTTC.

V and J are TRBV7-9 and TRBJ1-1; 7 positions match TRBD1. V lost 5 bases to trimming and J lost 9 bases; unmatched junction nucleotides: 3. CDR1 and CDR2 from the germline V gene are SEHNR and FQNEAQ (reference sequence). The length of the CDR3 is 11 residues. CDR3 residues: CASSQGQKAFF. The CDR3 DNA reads TGTGCCAGCAGCCAGGGACAGAAAGCTTTCTTT.

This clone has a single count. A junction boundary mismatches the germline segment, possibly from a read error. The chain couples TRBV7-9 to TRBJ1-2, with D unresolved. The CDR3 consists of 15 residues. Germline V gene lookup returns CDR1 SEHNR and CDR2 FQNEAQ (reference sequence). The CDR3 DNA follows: TGTACCAGCAGCTTACACGTCGGGTCCTGGGATGGCTACACCTTC. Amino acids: CTSSLHVGSWDGYTF.